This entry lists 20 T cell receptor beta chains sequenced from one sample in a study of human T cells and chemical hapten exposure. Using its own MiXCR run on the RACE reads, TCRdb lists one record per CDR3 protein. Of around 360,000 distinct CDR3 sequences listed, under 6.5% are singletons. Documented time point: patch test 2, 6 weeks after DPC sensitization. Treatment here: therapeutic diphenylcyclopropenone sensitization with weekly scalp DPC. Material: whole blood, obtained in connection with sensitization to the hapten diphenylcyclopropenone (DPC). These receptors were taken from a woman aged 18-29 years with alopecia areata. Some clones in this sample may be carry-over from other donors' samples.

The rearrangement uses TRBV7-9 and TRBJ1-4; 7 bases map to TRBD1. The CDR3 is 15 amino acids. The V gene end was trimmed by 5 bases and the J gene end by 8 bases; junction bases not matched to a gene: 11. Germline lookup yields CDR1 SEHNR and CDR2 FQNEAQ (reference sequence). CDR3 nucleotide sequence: TGTGCCAGCAGCCCGACAGGGACCCACCAAGAAAAACTGTTTTTT. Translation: CASSPTGTHQEKLFF.

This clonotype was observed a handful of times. The CDR3 is CSARGLGQGNTGELFF. The DNA for the CDR3 is TGCAGTGCTAGAGGTCTAGGGCAGGGAAACACCGGGGAGCTGTTTTTT. The chain employs TRBV20-1 and TRBJ2-2, with D perhaps matching TRBD1 (5 bases). This CDR3 contains 16 residues. Germline V gene lookup returns CDR1 DFQATT and CDR2 SNEGSKA (reference sequence). Trimming left V 1 base short and J 2 bases short, with 14 bases between.

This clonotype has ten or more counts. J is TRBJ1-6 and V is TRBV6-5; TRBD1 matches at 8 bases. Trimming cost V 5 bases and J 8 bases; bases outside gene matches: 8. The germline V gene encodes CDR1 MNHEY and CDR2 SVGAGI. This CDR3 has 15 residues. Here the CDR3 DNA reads TGTGCCAGCAGTGCAAATTTGGGACAGGATTCACCCCTCCACTTT. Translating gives CASSANLGQDSPLHF.

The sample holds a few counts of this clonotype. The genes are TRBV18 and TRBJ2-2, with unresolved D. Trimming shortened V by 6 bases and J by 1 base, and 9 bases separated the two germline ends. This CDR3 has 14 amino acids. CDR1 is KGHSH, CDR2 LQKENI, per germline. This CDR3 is CASSFAENTGELFF. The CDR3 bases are TGTGCCAGCTCCTTCGCAGAGAACACCGGGGAGCTGTTTTTT.

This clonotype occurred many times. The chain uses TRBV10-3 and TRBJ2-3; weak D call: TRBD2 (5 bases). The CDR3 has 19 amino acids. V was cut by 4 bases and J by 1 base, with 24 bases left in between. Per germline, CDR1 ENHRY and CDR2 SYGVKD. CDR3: CAISGSWRIEEGGTDTQYF. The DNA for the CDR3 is TGTGCCATCAGTGGGTCATGGAGGATTGAAGAAGGTGGCACAGATACGCAGTATTTT.

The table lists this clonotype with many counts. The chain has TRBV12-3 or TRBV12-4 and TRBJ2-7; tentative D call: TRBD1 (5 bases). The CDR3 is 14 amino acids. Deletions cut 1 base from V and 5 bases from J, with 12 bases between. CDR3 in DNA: TGTGCCAGCAGTTTAGGGCAGGGAAATCACGAGCAGTACTTC. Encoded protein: CASSLGQGNHEQYF.

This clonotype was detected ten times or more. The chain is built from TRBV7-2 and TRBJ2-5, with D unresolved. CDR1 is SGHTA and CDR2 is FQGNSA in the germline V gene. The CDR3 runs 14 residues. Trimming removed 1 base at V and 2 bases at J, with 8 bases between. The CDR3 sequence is CASSLERPQETQYF. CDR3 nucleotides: TGTGCCAGCAGCTTAGAGCGCCCACAAGAGACCCAGTACTTC.

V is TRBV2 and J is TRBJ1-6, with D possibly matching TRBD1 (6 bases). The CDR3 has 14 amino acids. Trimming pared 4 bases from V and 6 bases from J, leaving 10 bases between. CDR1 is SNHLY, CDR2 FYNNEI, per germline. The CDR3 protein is CASSGIRGNSPLHF. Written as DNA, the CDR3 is TGTGCCAGCAGTGGAATCAGGGGTAATTCACCCCTCCACTTT.

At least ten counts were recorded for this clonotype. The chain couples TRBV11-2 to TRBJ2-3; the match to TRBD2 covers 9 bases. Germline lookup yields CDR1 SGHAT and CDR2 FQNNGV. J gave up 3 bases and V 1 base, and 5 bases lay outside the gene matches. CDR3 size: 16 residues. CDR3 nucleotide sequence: TGTGCCAGCAGCTTAGGAGCGGGGGGAGGGACAGATACGCAGTATTTT. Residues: CASSLGAGGGTDTQYF.

In DNA, the CDR3 is TGTGCCAGCAGTTTAGCAGGGGTAGAGACCCAGTACTTC. Amino acid sequence: CASSLAGVETQYF. The rearrangement links TRBV12-3 or TRBV12-4 to TRBJ2-5; a possible D gene is TRBD1 (5 bases). Trimming took off 0 bases at V and 4 bases at J, with 6 bases between the two ends. CDR3 length equals 13 residues.

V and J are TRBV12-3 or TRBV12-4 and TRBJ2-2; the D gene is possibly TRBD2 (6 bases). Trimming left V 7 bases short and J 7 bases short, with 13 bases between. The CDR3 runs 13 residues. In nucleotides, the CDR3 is TGTGCCAGCAACGCTATGGGGGGCGGGGAGCTGTTTTTT. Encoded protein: CASNAMGGGELFF.

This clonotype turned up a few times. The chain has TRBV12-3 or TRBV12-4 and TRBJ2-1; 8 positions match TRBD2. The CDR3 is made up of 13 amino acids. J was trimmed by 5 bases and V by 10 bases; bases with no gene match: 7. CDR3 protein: CATLAGWDNEQFF. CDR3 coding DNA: TGTGCCACCCTAGCGGGTTGGGACAATGAGCAGTTCTTC.

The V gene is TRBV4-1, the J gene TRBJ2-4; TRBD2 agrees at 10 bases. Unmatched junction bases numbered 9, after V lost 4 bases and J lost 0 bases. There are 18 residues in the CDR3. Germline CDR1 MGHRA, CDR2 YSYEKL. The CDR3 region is CASSRGIAGGLAKNIQYF. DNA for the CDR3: TGCGCCAGCAGCCGAGGGATAGCGGGGGGTCTAGCCAAAAACATTCAGTACTTC.

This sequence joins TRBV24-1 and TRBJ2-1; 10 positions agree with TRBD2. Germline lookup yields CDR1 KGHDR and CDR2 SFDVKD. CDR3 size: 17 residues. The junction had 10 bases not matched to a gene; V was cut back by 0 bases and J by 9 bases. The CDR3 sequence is CATSDLSSGGQEGEQFF. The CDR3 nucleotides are TGTGCCACCAGTGATTTGTCTAGCGGGGGCCAGGAGGGTGAGCAGTTCTTC.

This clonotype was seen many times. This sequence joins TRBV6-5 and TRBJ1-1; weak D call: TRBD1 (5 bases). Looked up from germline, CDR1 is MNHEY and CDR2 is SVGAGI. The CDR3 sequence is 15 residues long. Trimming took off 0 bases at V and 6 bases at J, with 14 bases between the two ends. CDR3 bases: TGTGCCAGCAGTTACTCGAGTAACCGAGGGGCTGAAGCTTTCTTT. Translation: CASSYSSNRGAEAFF.

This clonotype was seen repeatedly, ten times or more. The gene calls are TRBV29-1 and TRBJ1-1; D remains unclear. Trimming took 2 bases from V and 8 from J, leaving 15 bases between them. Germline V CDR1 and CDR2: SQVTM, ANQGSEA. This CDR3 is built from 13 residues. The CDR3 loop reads CSVEPLLSLEAFF. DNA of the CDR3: TGCAGCGTTGAACCCCTCCTTTCACTAGAAGCTTTCTTT.

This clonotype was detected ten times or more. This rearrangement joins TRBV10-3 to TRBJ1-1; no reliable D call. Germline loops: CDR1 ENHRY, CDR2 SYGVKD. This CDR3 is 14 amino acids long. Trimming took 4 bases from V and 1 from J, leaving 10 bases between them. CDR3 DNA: TGTGCCATCAGTGTAAATCCCGGGAACACTGAAGCTTTCTTT. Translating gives CAISVNPGNTEAFF.

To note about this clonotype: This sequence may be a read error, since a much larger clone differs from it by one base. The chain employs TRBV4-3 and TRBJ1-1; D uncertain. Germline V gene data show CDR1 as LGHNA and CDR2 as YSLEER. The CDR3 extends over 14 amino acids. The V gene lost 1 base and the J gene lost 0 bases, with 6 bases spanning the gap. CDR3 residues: CASSQVALNTEAFF. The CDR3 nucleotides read TGCGCCAGCAGCCAAGTTGCACTGAACACTGAAGCTTTCTTT.

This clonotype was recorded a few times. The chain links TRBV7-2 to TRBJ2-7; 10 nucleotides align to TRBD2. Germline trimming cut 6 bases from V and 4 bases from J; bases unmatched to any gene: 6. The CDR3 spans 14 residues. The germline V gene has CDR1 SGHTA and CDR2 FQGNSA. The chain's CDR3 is CASRPAGGQYEQYF. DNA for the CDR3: TGTGCCAGCAGACCAGCGGGGGGGCAGTACGAGCAGTACTTC. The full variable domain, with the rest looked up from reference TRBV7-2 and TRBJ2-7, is GAGVSQSPSNKVTEKGKDVELRCDPISGHTALYWYRQSLGQGLEFLIYFQGNSAPDKSGLPSDRFSAERTGGSVSTLTIQRTQQEDSAVYLCASRPAGGQYEQYFGPGTRLTVT.

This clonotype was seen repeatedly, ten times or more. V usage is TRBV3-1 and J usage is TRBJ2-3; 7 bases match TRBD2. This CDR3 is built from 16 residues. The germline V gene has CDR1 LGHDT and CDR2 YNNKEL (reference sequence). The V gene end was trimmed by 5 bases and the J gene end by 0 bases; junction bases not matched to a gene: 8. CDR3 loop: CASSSGAAGSTDTQYF. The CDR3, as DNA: TGTGCCAGCAGCTCCGGGGCAGCGGGGAGCACAGATACGCAGTATTTT.